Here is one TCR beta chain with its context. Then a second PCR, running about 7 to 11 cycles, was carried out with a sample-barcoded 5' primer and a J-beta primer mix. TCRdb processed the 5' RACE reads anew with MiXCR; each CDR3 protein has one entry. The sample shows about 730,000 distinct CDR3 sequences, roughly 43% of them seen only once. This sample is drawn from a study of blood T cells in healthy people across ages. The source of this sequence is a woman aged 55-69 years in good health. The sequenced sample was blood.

Here the CDR3 DNA reads TGCAGCATTACGCATATTGGCGGGAGGGAGACCCAGTTCTTC. Its protein is CSITHIGGRETQFF. The chain combines TRBV29-1 with TRBJ2-1, with 9 bases that match TRBD2. This CDR3 is built from 14 residues. Germline V CDR1 and CDR2: SQVTM, ANQGSEA. V lost 8 bases to trimming and J lost 13 bases; unmatched junction nucleotides: 18.